The 15 T cell receptor beta chains presented below share a single source sample, sequenced in a study of OX40 agonist ivuxolimab in advanced cancers. TCRdb's table, derived via immunoSEQ multiplex PCR, lists solely in-frame clones and lacks some. The sample holds more than 45,000 clones, roughly 84% seen once. The source was CD4+ or CD8+ T cells sorted from blood, collected in a trial of the OX40 agonist ivuxolimab. These receptors were obtained from an adult with an advanced solid tumor such as melanoma, head and neck, liver or kidney cancer.

The chain uses TRBV28 and TRBJ1-1; D not resolved. Trimming pared 3 bases from V and 11 bases from J, leaving 10 bases between. This CDR3 is 11 amino acids long. In germline, CDR1 is MDHEN, CDR2 SYDVKM. This CDR3 reads CASSLGTLAFF. The CDR3 DNA sequence: TGTGCCAGCAGTTTGGGTACCTTGGCTTTCTTT.

V gene TRBV28 combines with J gene TRBJ1-4; D might be TRBD1 (5 bases). In germline, CDR1 is MDHEN, CDR2 SYDVKM. The CDR3 has 18 residues. With 5 bases removed from V and 1 base from J, the gap between germline ends came to 20 bases. For the CDR3, the DNA is TGTGCCAGCAGTGTAGTTTTAGGGGACCTAAGAACTAATGAAAAACTGTTTTTT. It yields the protein CASSVVLGDLRTNEKLFF.

This clone was observed a handful of times. The chain has TRBV5-1 and TRBJ1-1; unclear D gene. Germline loops: CDR1 SGHRS, CDR2 YFSETQ. V lost 0 bases to trimming and J lost 7 bases, with 13 bases between them. The CDR3 contains 14 residues. The CDR3 protein is CASSLAVGRSEAFF. The CDR3 nucleotides read TGCGCCAGCAGCTTGGCGGTAGGGAGGAGTGAAGCTTTCTTT.

The chain links TRBV6-6 to TRBJ2-1; 8 bases agree with TRBD2. The V and J ends lost 5 bases and 5 bases, in that order; junction bases with no gene match: 8. CDR1 and CDR2 (germline): MNHNY, SVGAGI (reference sequence). This CDR3 has 15 amino acids. The CDR3 region has the DNA TGTGCCAGCAGTCCCCCTGGCGGGGGGAACAATGAGCAGTTCTTC. Translation gives CASSPPGGGNNEQFF.

This sequence joins TRBV5-4 and TRBJ1-6; the D is unclear. From germline, CDR1 is SGHNT and CDR2 YYREEE (reference sequence). V gave up 0 bases and J gave up 6 bases, with 10 bases separating them. The CDR3 covers 15 residues. CDR3 in amino acids: CASSLAGQINSPLHF. CDR3 in DNA: TGTGCCAGCAGCTTGGCCGGTCAGATTAATTCACCCCTCCACTTT.

This clone appeared once. V and J are TRBV19 and TRBJ1-5; no firm D call. Germline V gene lookup returns CDR1 LNHDA and CDR2 SQIVND (reference sequence). V shed 1 base and J shed 4 bases, with 11 bases lying between them. The CDR3 length is 15 residues. Written as DNA, the CDR3 is TGTGCCAGTAGTATAGCTGCAGCCGTAAATCAGCCCCAGCATTTT. Translating it yields CASSIAAAVNQPQHF. The full variable domain, its missing parts supplied by reference TRBV19 and TRBJ1-5, is DGGITQSPKYLFRKEGQNVTLSCEQNLNHDAMYWYRQDPGQGLRLIYYSQIVNDFQKGDIAEGYSVSREKKESFPLTVTSAQKNPTAFYLCASSIAAAVNQPQHFGDGTRLSIL.

J is TRBJ1-2 and V is TRBV27, with a possible D match to TRBD1 (5 bases). Germline V CDR1 and CDR2: MNHEY, SMNVEV (reference sequence). The V gene lost 5 bases and the J gene lost 2 bases, with 12 bases spanning the gap. The CDR3 has 14 residues. The CDR3 reads CASSRQGANYGYTF. The CDR3 DNA reads TGTGCCAGCAGTCGTCAAGGGGCGAACTATGGCTACACCTTC.

The chain is built from TRBV28 and TRBJ2-2; either TRBD1 or TRBD2 may supply D (5 bases each). Germline V gene data show CDR1 as MDHEN and CDR2 as SYDVKM. The CDR3 spans 15 residues. Trimming removed 6 bases at V and 1 base at J, with 12 bases between. The CDR3 here is CASSNRDGNTGELFF. CDR3 nucleotides: TGTGCCAGCAGCAACCGGGACGGGAACACCGGGGAGCTGTTTTTT.

This clone was found a few times. The chain uses TRBV27 and TRBJ1-6; D gene ambiguous. The CDR3 is 16 amino acids. V was trimmed by 4 bases and J by 0 bases, leaving 10 bases between them. The germline CDR1 and CDR2 sequences are MNHEY and SMNVEV (reference sequence). The chain's CDR3 is CASSSTRTSYNSPLHF. DNA for the CDR3: TGTGCCAGCAGTTCAACTAGGACCTCCTATAATTCACCCCTCCACTTT.

The chain couples TRBV9 to TRBJ1-2; D remains ambiguous. V shed 5 bases and J shed 0 bases, with 8 bases lying between them. Germline V gene lookup returns CDR1 SGDLS and CDR2 YYNGEE. The CDR3 spans 13 residues. CDR3 region: CASSWTTNYGYTF. The CDR3 DNA sequence: TGTGCCAGCAGTTGGACCACTAACTATGGCTACACCTTC.

The rearrangement uses TRBV9 and TRBJ2-7; D tentatively fits TRBD1 or TRBD2 (5 bases each). The CDR3 contains 14 residues. Germline-derived CDR1 and CDR2 are SGDLS and YYNGEE. Trimming stripped 3 bases from V and 7 bases from J, with 17 bases between. This CDR3 is CASSAGTPGAEQYF. The DNA of the CDR3 is TGTGCCAGCAGCGCCGGGACCCCGGGTGCAGAGCAGTACTTC.

The chain combines TRBV6-6 with TRBJ2-1; maybe TRBD2 (5 bases). The CDR3 sequence is 16 residues long. CDR1 is MNHNY and CDR2 is SVGAGI in the germline V gene (reference sequence). Trimming left V 6 bases short and J 6 bases short, with 21 bases between. In DNA form, the CDR3 reads TGTGCCAGCAGATCCCTCGGTAGCGCCCAACTCAATGAGCAGTTCTTC. It translates to CASRSLGSAQLNEQFF.

V gene TRBV5-1 combines with J gene TRBJ1-2; 7 bases line up with TRBD1. The CDR3 totals 13 residues. V was pared by 4 bases and J by 4 bases, with 4 bases of the junction left unmatched. Germline CDR1 SGHRS, CDR2 YFSETQ. The CDR3 here is CASSRGQIYGYTF. For the CDR3, the DNA is TGCGCCAGCAGCCGGGGACAGATCTATGGCTACACCTTC.

The rearrangement joins TRBV7-9 to TRBJ2-1; D may be TRBD1 (6 bases). V dropped 7 bases and J dropped 0 bases, with 19 bases sitting between them. In germline, CDR1 is SEHNR, CDR2 FQNEAQ (reference sequence). The CDR3 is 17 amino acids. The CDR3 loop is CASTSQGSGSSYNEQFF. The CDR3 DNA sequence: TGTGCCAGCACCTCCCAGGGGTCGGGGAGCTCCTACAATGAGCAGTTCTTC.

The table lists this clone with a count of one. V and J are TRBV7-3 and TRBJ2-1; 8 nucleotides line up with TRBD2. The trim removed 5 bases at V and 6 bases at J, leaving 6 bases unmatched. This CDR3 contains 14 residues. Germline CDR1 reads SGHTA; CDR2 reads FQGTGA. The CDR3 region is CASSQRGTSNEQFF. The CDR3 nucleotides read TGTGCCAGCAGCCAAAGAGGGACTAGCAATGAGCAGTTCTTC.